A single TCR beta chain is shown here with its context. What it recognizes is unknown. The data belong to a study of monozygotic twins with inflammatory bowel disease. The authors made each sample's cDNA in eight separate reactions. TCRdb re-called the 5' RACE reads; one entry per CDR3 protein, DNA not given. Recorded for this sample: nearly 450,000 distinct CDR3 sequences. Points from the study as a whole: Among T cells, the various subtypes were not distinguishable. Evidence did not back any single strong signal or clonotype linked to IBD.

The CDR3 covers 16 residues. Germline assignment: CDR1 DFQATT and CDR2 SNEGSKA (reference sequence). The sequenced sample consisted of blood. The receptor's source is a human donor with ulcerative colitis or Crohn's disease, or a healthy co-twin of an affected twin (not recorded which). J is TRBJ2-7 and V is TRBV20-1; TCRdb's D gene call, TRBD2, goes unchecked for lack of DNA. CDR3 residues: CSAPLRTSGFSYEQYF.